The sequence of this T cell receptor (beta chain) was determined in a study of blood T cell repertoires in COVID-19. This table comes from immunoSEQ multiplex PCR, and its TCRdb copy is limited to in-frame clones, with some not included. The sample has about 380,000 clones, roughly 86% seen once; the top ten hold around 1.3%. The CDR3 runs 13 residues. The germline V gene encodes CDR1 MNHEY and CDR2 SVGAGI. V lost 6 bases to trimming and J lost 7 bases, with 15 bases between them. The source of this sequence is a man aged 30-40 years who had recovered from COVID-19. This rearrangement joins TRBV6-5 to TRBJ1-1; D unresolved. Material for sequencing was PBMCs or T cells enriched from blood (not recorded which). This CDR3 reads CASRRGSMSEAFF. DNA for the CDR3: TGTGCCAGCAGGCGGGGTTCAATGAGTGAAGCTTTCTTT.